This TCR beta chain stems from a study of blood T cell repertoires in COVID-19. Looking at the study overall: Spain, Italy and the United States supplied samples that represented acute and convalescent COVID-19.

Cohort assignment relied on participant-reported clinical history. The repertoire was sequenced with immunoSEQ multiplex PCR; TCRdb's copy has only in-frame clones and lacks some. Seen here are 200,000 to 250,000 clones, over 75% observed once, and the top ten hold about 4%. The CDR3 is 15 amino acids. Germline CDR1 reads SGHRS; CDR2 reads YFSETQ. Unmatched junction bases numbered 9, after V lost 4 bases and J lost 5 bases. This receptor was taken from a woman in her twenties or thirties who had been exposed to COVID-19. The source material was PBMCs or T cells enriched from blood (not recorded which). The chain uses TRBV5-1 and TRBJ1-1; TRBD1 agrees at 9 bases. The CDR3 region has the DNA TGCGCCAGCAGCACAAAAGGACAGGGGTTTACTGAAGCTTTCTTT. Protein: CASSTKGQGFTEAFF. Filled out from reference TRBV5-1 and TRBJ1-1, the complete variable domain reads KAGVTQTPRYLIKTRGQQVTLSCSPISGHRSVSWYQQTPGQGLQFLFEYFSETQRNKGNFPGRFSGRQFSNSRSEMNVSTLELGDSALYLCASSTKGQGFTEAFFGQGTRLTVV.